Listed below are T cell receptor gamma chains from one sample, sequenced in a study of Vδ1+ human thymocytes. TCRdb re-analyzed the multiplex PCR reads via CATT. The repertoire holds 25,000 to 35,000 gamma-chain clones, with over 15% as singletons. The material sequenced was Vdelta1+ gamma-delta thymocytes from the thymus. The source is a boy in the first two years of life who had congenital heart surgery. Each CDR3 is given with its conserved first and last residue. For some rows the clone size is stated as once, few or many, or as a class when expanded; others skip it.

V gene: TRGV9; clone size: few; J gene: TRGJ1/TRGJ2; CDR3 length: 13; CDR3 protein: CALWEAPRYKKLF; CDR3 DNA: TGTGCCTTGTGGGAGGCCCCGCGTTATAAGAAACTCTTT
V gene: TRGV2; clone size: .; J gene: TRGJ1/TRGJ2; CDR3 length: 13; CDR3 protein: CATWDGPWTKKLF; CDR3 DNA: TGTGCCACCTGGGACGGGCCATGGACTAAGAAACTCTTT
V gene: TRGV9; clone size: few; J gene: TRGJ1/TRGJ2; CDR3 length: 12; CDR3 protein: CALWDSGYKKLF; CDR3 DNA: TGTGCCTTGTGGGACTCGGGTTATAAGAAACTCTTT
V gene: TRGV9; clone size: .; J gene: TRGJ1/TRGJ2; CDR3 length: 15; CDR3 protein: CALWEGPSNYYKKLF; CDR3 DNA: TGTGCCTTGTGGGAGGGACCTTCGAATTATTATAAGAAACTCTTT
V gene: TRGV2; clone size: few; J gene: TRGJ1/TRGJ2; CDR3 length: 14; CDR3 protein: CATWDGENYYKKLF; CDR3 DNA: TGTGCCACCTGGGATGGCGAGAATTATTATAAGAAACTCTTT
V gene: TRGV9; clone size: .; J gene: TRGJP; CDR3 length: 16; CDR3 protein: CALWEAGELGKKIKVF; CDR3 DNA: TGTGCCTTGTGGGAGGCTGGAGAGTTGGGCAAAAAAATCAAGGTATTT
V gene: TRGV8; clone size: few; J gene: TRGJ1/TRGJ2; CDR3 length: 12; CDR3 protein: CATWDKYYKKLF; CDR3 DNA: TGTGCCACCTGGGATAAGTATTATAAGAAACTCTTT
V gene: TRGV3; clone size: .; J gene: TRGJ1/TRGJ2; CDR3 length: 14; CDR3 protein: CATWDRRWYYKKLF; CDR3 DNA: TGTGCCACCTGGGACAGGCGCTGGTATTATAAGAAACTCTTT
V gene: TRGV4; clone size: few; J gene: TRGJP2; CDR3 length: 12; CDR3 protein: CATLSSDWIKTF; CDR3 DNA: TGTGCCACCCTGAGTAGTGATTGGATCAAGACGTTT
V gene: TRGV9; clone size: .; J gene: TRGJ1/TRGJ2; CDR3 length: 14; CDR3 protein: CALWDQTAYYKKLF; CDR3 DNA: TGTGCCTTGTGGGACCAGACTGCTTATTATAAGAAACTCTTT
V gene: TRGV9; clone size: .; J gene: TRGJ1/TRGJ2; CDR3 length: 14; CDR3 protein: CALWEGTFYYKKLF; CDR3 DNA: TGTGCCTTGTGGGAGGGGACCTTTTATTATAAGAAACTCTTT
V gene: TRGV2; clone size: .; J gene: TRGJ1/TRGJ2; CDR3 length: 13; CDR3 protein: CATWDGRCYKKLF; CDR3 DNA: TGTGCCACCTGGGACGGACGATGTTATAAGAAACTCTTT
V gene: TRGV9; clone size: few; J gene: TRGJ1/TRGJ2; CDR3 length: 14; CDR3 protein: CALWEVLHYYKKLF; CDR3 DNA: TGTGCCTTGTGGGAGGTCCTTCATTATTATAAGAAACTCTTT
V gene: TRGV8; clone size: .; J gene: TRGJ1/TRGJ2; CDR3 length: 12; CDR3 protein: CATWDRVRRKLF; CDR3 DNA: TGTGCCACCTGGGATAGAGTTCGGCGAAAACTCTTT
V gene: TRGV2; clone size: .; J gene: TRGJ1/TRGJ2; CDR3 length: 15; CDR3 protein: CATWDGPSNYYKKLF; CDR3 DNA: TGTGCCACCTGGGATGGGCCCTCGAATTATTATAAGAAACTCTTT
V gene: TRGV9; clone size: .; J gene: TRGJP2; CDR3 length: 15; CDR3 protein: CALWERSGGDWIKTF; CDR3 DNA: TGTGCCTTGTGGGAGAGGTCCGGGGGTGATTGGATCAAGACGTTT
V gene: TRGV8; clone size: .; J gene: TRGJ1/TRGJ2; CDR3 length: 13; CDR3 protein: CATWVKRWYKKLF; CDR3 DNA: TGTGCCACCTGGGTTAAGAGATGGTATAAGAAACTCTTT
V gene: TRGV2; clone size: .; J gene: TRGJ1/TRGJ2; CDR3 length: 11; CDR3 protein: CATWDVLKKLF; CDR3 DNA: TGTGCCACCTGGGACGTTCTTAAGAAACTCTTT
V gene: TRGV9; clone size: .; J gene: TRGJ1/TRGJ2; CDR3 length: 12; CDR3 protein: CALWEVRGKKLF; CDR3 DNA: TGTGCCTTGTGGGAGGTGCGAGGTAAGAAACTCTTT
V gene: TRGV9; clone size: .; J gene: TRGJ1/TRGJ2; CDR3 length: 13; CDR3 protein: CALWEVLGMVSLF; CDR3 DNA: TGTGCCTTGTGGGAGGTGCTCGGTATGGTATCACTCTTT
V gene: TRGV8; clone size: few; J gene: TRGJP1; CDR3 length: 13; CDR3 protein: CATWDRPSGFKIF; CDR3 DNA: TGTGCCACCTGGGATAGGCCTTCGGGGTTCAAGATATTT
V gene: TRGV5; clone size: .; J gene: TRGJ1/TRGJ2; CDR3 length: 10; CDR3 protein: CATWDPEKLF; CDR3 DNA: TGTGCCACCTGGGACCCGGAGAAACTCTTT
V gene: TRGV2; clone size: .; J gene: TRGJP2; CDR3 length: 12; CDR3 protein: CATWTQDWIKTF; CDR3 DNA: TGTGCCACCTGGACGCAGGATTGGATCAAGACGTTT
V gene: TRGV4; clone size: few; J gene: TRGJ1/TRGJ2; CDR3 length: 13; CDR3 protein: CATWTPNYYKKLF; CDR3 DNA: TGTGCCACCTGGACCCCAAATTATTATAAGAAACTCTTT
V gene: TRGV4; clone size: .; J gene: TRGJP1; CDR3 length: 17; CDR3 protein: CATWDPFGNTTGWFKIF; CDR3 DNA: TGTGCCACCTGGGACCCTTTCGGGAATACCACTGGTTGGTTCAAGATATTT
V gene: TRGV4; clone size: .; J gene: TRGJ1/TRGJ2; CDR3 length: 14; CDR3 protein: CATWDGYHNYKKLF; CDR3 DNA: TGTGCCACCTGGGATGGCTATCACAATTATAAGAAACTCTTT
V gene: TRGV5; clone size: .; J gene: TRGJ1/TRGJ2; CDR3 length: 13; CDR3 protein: CATWDGLHYKKLF; CDR3 DNA: TGTGCCACCTGGGACGGGCTTCACTATAAGAAACTCTTT
V gene: TRGV5; clone size: few; J gene: TRGJ1/TRGJ2; CDR3 length: 13; CDR3 protein: CATWDSSEHKKLF; CDR3 DNA: TGTGCCACCTGGGACAGTTCAGAGCATAAGAAACTCTTT
V gene: TRGV3; clone size: .; J gene: TRGJP2; CDR3 length: 13; CDR3 protein: CATWDAPCWIKTF; CDR3 DNA: TGTGCCACCTGGGACGCACCGTGTTGGATCAAGACGTTT
V gene: TRGV3; clone size: .; J gene: TRGJ1/TRGJ2; CDR3 length: 13; CDR3 protein: CATWDRLSGQKLF; CDR3 DNA: TGTGCCACCTGGGACAGGCTTTCCGGGCAAAAACTCTTT
V gene: TRGV9; clone size: few; J gene: TRGJP2; CDR3 length: 16; CDR3 protein: CALWEVRGGSDWIKTF; CDR3 DNA: TGTGCCTTGTGGGAGGTGCGGGGGGGTAGTGATTGGATCAAGACGTTT
V gene: TRGV8; clone size: .; J gene: TRGJP1; CDR3 length: 13; CDR3 protein: CATWDSLGWFKIF; CDR3 DNA: TGTGCCACCTGGGATAGTCTGGGTTGGTTCAAGATATTT
V gene: TRGV5; clone size: few; J gene: TRGJ1/TRGJ2; CDR3 length: 14; CDR3 protein: CATWGLMNYYKKLF; CDR3 DNA: TGTGCCACCTGGGGACTCATGAATTATTATAAGAAACTCTTT
V gene: TRGV8; clone size: .; J gene: TRGJ1/TRGJ2; CDR3 length: 15; CDR3 protein: CATWDGPFSGYKKLF; CDR3 DNA: TGTGCCACCTGGGACGGGCCCTTCAGTGGTTATAAGAAACTCTTT
V gene: TRGV4; clone size: medium-sized; J gene: TRGJ1/TRGJ2; CDR3 length: 13; CDR3 protein: CATWDGYYYKKLF; CDR3 DNA: TGTGCCACCTGGGATGGGTATTATTATAAGAAACTCTTT
V gene: TRGV4; clone size: few; J gene: TRGJ1/TRGJ2; CDR3 length: 14; CDR3 protein: CATWDGPCLDKKLF; CDR3 DNA: TGTGCCACCTGGGATGGGCCTTGTTTAGATAAGAAACTCTTT
V gene: TRGV2; clone size: .; J gene: TRGJ1/TRGJ2; CDR3 length: 11; CDR3 protein: CATWDGLWKLF; CDR3 DNA: TGTGCCACCTGGGACGGGCTTTGGAAACTCTTT
V gene: TRGV8; clone size: few; J gene: TRGJ1/TRGJ2; CDR3 length: 14; CDR3 protein: CATWDPSNYYKKLF; CDR3 DNA: TGTGCCACCTGGGACCCATCGAATTATTATAAGAAACTCTTT
V gene: TRGV8; clone size: .; J gene: TRGJP2; CDR3 length: 15; CDR3 protein: CATWDMGSSDWIKTF; CDR3 DNA: TGTGCCACCTGGGATATGGGCAGTAGTGATTGGATCAAGACGTTT
V gene: TRGV9; clone size: .; J gene: TRGJ1/TRGJ2; CDR3 length: 14; CDR3 protein: CALWESSNYYKKLF; CDR3 DNA: TGTGCCTTGTGGGAGTCATCGAATTATTATAAGAAACTCTTT
V gene: TRGV9; clone size: .; J gene: TRGJ1/TRGJ2; CDR3 length: 15; CDR3 protein: CALWEVHGYYYKKLF; CDR3 DNA: TGTGCCTTGTGGGAGGTGCACGGCTACTATTATAAGAAACTCTTT
V gene: TRGV9; clone size: .; J gene: TRGJ1/TRGJ2; CDR3 length: 14; CDR3 protein: CALWEVPHYYKKLF; CDR3 DNA: TGTGCCTTGTGGGAGGTGCCACATTATTATAAGAAACTCTTT
V gene: TRGV9; clone size: .; J gene: TRGJP1; CDR3 length: 16; CDR3 protein: CALWEVKGFTGWFKIF; CDR3 DNA: TGTGCCTTGTGGGAGGTGAAGGGTTTCACTGGTTGGTTCAAGATATTT
V gene: TRGV3; clone size: few; J gene: TRGJ1/TRGJ2; CDR3 length: 10; CDR3 protein: CATWNLQKLF; CDR3 DNA: TGTGCCACCTGGAACCTCCAGAAACTCTTT
V gene: TRGV5; clone size: .; J gene: TRGJ1/TRGJ2; CDR3 length: 14; CDR3 protein: CATWDRRGEYKKLF; CDR3 DNA: TGTGCCACCTGGGACAGGCGAGGAGAATATAAGAAACTCTTT
V gene: TRGV3; clone size: .; J gene: TRGJP2; CDR3 length: 11; CDR3 protein: CATWKYWIKTF; CDR3 DNA: TGTGCCACCTGGAAGTATTGGATCAAGACGTTT
V gene: TRGV5; clone size: .; J gene: TRGJ1/TRGJ2; CDR3 length: 12; CDR3 protein: CATWDRPCGKLF; CDR3 DNA: TGTGCCACCTGGGACAGGCCTTGTGGGAAACTCTTT
V gene: TRGV4; clone size: .; J gene: TRGJ1/TRGJ2; CDR3 length: 16; CDR3 protein: CATWDGGGVRYYKKLF; CDR3 DNA: TGTGCCACCTGGGATGGTGGGGGTGTGCGTTATTATAAGAAACTCTTT
V gene: TRGV4; clone size: .; J gene: TRGJP1; CDR3 length: 14; CDR3 protein: CATWDGRYGWFKIF; CDR3 DNA: TGTGCCACCTGGGATGGGCGGTATGGTTGGTTCAAGATATTT
V gene: TRGV2; clone size: few; J gene: TRGJ1/TRGJ2; CDR3 length: 11; CDR3 protein: CATWALAKKLF; CDR3 DNA: TGTGCCACCTGGGCACTTGCTAAGAAACTCTTT
V gene: TRGV4; clone size: few; J gene: TRGJ1/TRGJ2; CDR3 length: 15; CDR3 protein: CATWDGPHGYYKKLF; CDR3 DNA: TGTGCCACCTGGGATGGGCCCCATGGTTATTATAAGAAACTCTTT